In this sample, the clone carrying this T cell receptor beta chain turned up a few times. The data stem from a study of OX40 agonist ivuxolimab in advanced cancers. Study in general: Cohort: about 80% men, mean age approximately 66, aged about 20 to 90.

The data were produced by immunoSEQ multiplex PCR, yet TCRdb's version contains in-frame clones alone and is incomplete. The data contain some 19,000 clones, approximately 77% of them singletons. This sequence originates from an adult with an advanced solid tumor such as melanoma, head and neck, liver or kidney cancer. The starting material was CD4+ or CD8+ T cells sorted from blood, obtained in a trial of the OX40 agonist ivuxolimab.

The CDR3 DNA sequence: TGCGCCAGCAGCCAAGCATTCGGTCCATCGTCCTACGAGCAGTACTTC. Protein product: CASSQAFGPSSYEQYF. V is TRBV4-3 and J is TRBJ2-7; D call uncertain. Per the germline V gene, CDR1 is LGHNA and CDR2 is YSLEER. The length of the CDR3 is 16 residues. Trimming stripped 1 base from V and 1 base from J, with 14 bases between.